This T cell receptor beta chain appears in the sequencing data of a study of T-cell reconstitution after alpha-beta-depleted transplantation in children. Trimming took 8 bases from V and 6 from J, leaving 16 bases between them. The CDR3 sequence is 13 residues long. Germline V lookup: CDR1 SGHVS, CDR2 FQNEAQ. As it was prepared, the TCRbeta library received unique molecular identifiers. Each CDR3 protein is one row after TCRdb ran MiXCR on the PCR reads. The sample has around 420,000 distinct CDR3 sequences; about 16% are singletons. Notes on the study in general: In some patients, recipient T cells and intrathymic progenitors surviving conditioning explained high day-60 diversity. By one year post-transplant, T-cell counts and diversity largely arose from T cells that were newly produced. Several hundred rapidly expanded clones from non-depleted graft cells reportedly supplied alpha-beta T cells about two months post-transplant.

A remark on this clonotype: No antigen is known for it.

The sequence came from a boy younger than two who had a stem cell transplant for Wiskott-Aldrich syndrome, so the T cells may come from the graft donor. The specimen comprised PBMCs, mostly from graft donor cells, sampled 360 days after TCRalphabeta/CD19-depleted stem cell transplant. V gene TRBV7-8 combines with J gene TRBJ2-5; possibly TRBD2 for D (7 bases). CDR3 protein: CASPRGAGKTQYF. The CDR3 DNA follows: TGTGCCAGCCCACGGGGGGCCGGTAAGACCCAGTACTTC. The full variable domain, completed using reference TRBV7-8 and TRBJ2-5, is GAGVSQSPRYKVAKRGQDVALRCDPISGHVSLFWYQQALGQGPEFLTYFQNEAQLDKSGLPSDRFFAERPEGSVSTLKIQRTQQEDSAVYLCASPRGAGKTQYFGPGTRLLVL.